Listed here are 20 T cell receptor beta chains from one sample, sequenced in a study of T-cell memory formation after mild COVID-19. One entry per CDR3 protein, called by TCRdb with MiXCR from the 5' RACE reads. Among fewer than 95,000 distinct CDR3 sequences listed, more than 10% were seen once. Material: PBMCs or a T cell subset sorted from them (not recorded which). The receptors were gathered from an adult woman who had mild COVID-19 (a few samples of this study predate the infection). Cell type and time point are not known.

There are a few counts of this clonotype. The J gene is TRBJ2-1, the V gene TRBV4-3; D uncertain. The V gene's germline CDR1 is LGHNA and CDR2 YSLEER. CDR3 length: 16 amino acids. V shed 0 bases and J shed 3 bases, with 12 bases lying between them. The CDR3 spells CASSQDGESGYNEQFF. Here the CDR3 DNA reads TGCGCCAGCAGCCAAGATGGGGAATCGGGCTACAATGAGCAGTTCTTC.

This clonotype was picked up many times. This chain joins TRBV7-9 and TRBJ2-1; D perhaps matches TRBD2 (5 bases). Trimming shortened V by 1 base and J by 9 bases, and 7 bases separated the two germline ends. Germline V gene lookup returns CDR1 SEHNR and CDR2 FQNEAQ (reference sequence). CDR3 length: 12 amino acids. This CDR3 is CASSLVGSEQFF. The CDR3, as DNA: TGTGCCAGCAGCTTAGTAGGGAGTGAGCAGTTCTTC.

V and J are TRBV12-3 or TRBV12-4 and TRBJ2-1, with 15 nucleotides matching TRBD2. V was clipped by 1 base and J by 4 bases; unmatched bases: 11. CDR3 length equals 20 residues. The CDR3: CASSLEGLAGGLSSYNEQFF. The CDR3 DNA reads as TGTGCCAGCAGTTTAGAGGGACTAGCGGGGGGTCTGTCTTCGTACAATGAGCAGTTCTTC.

The rearrangement uses TRBV6-6 and TRBJ2-7; TRBD2 agrees at 7 bases. The CDR3 sequence is 15 residues long. The germline V gene encodes CDR1 MNHNY and CDR2 SVGAGI (reference sequence). Germline trimming cut 2 bases from V and 2 bases from J; bases unmatched to any gene: 6. In DNA form, the CDR3 reads TGTGCCAGCAGTTACAGCCTCCGGGAGGCCTACGAGCAGTACTTC. Amino acids: CASSYSLREAYEQYF.

To note about this clonotype: A much larger clonotype is one base distant, so this may be a read error. The chain links TRBV7-6 to TRBJ2-1; TRBD2 matches at 10 bases. The germline CDR1 and CDR2 sequences are SGHVS and FNYEAQ. CDR3 length: 15 amino acids. The V gene end was trimmed by 6 bases and the J gene end by 4 bases; junction bases not matched to a gene: 6. CDR3: CASRQGLAEYNEQFF. The DNA of the CDR3 is TGTGCCAGCAGACAAGGACTAGCGGAGTACAATGAGCAGTTCTTC. The full variable domain, rest sourced from reference TRBV7-6 and TRBJ2-1, is GAGVSQSPRYKVTKRGQDVALRCDPISGHVSLYWYRQALGQGPEFLTYFNYEAQQDKSGLPNDRFSAERPEGSISTLTIQRTEQRDSAMYRCASRQGLAEYNEQFFGPGTRLTVL.

This clonotype occurred a few times. The chain recombines TRBV12-3 or TRBV12-4 with TRBJ1-1; maybe TRBD1 (6 bases). The length of the CDR3 is 15 residues. Between the trimmed V and J ends, which lost 4 bases and 1 base, there was a span of 13 bases. CDR3 sequence: CASSSPGVENTEAFF. In DNA form, the CDR3 reads TGTGCCAGCAGTTCCCCAGGGGTCGAGAACACTGAAGCTTTCTTT.

The V and J genes are TRBV9 and TRBJ2-5, with D possibly matching TRBD1 (5 bases). CDR1 and CDR2 from the germline V gene are SGDLS and YYNGEE. V lost 2 bases to trimming and J lost 3 bases, with 11 bases between them. This CDR3 has 14 residues. CDR3 in DNA: TGTGCCAGCAGCGTGGGGCTCCGTAAAGAGACCCAGTACTTC. Residues: CASSVGLRKETQYF.

This clonotype was seen more than once but under ten times. J is TRBJ2-7 and V is TRBV11-2; D is unresolved. Germline-derived CDR1 and CDR2 are SGHAT and FQNNGV. This CDR3 spans 13 amino acids. The V gene lost 1 base and the J gene lost 4 bases, with 8 bases spanning the gap. CDR3 DNA sequence: TGTGCCAGCAGCTTAGGGCCGATGTACGAGCAGTACTTC. It yields the protein CASSLGPMYEQYF.

This clonotype appeared a few times. This rearrangement joins TRBV2 to TRBJ2-7, with D maybe TRBD2 (6 bases). Germline V gene sequence: CDR1 SNHLY, CDR2 FYNNEI. The CDR3 covers 10 residues. V gave up 8 bases and J gave up 7 bases, with 9 bases separating them. CDR3 in amino acids: CASARGEQYF. In DNA form, the CDR3 reads TGTGCCAGCGCTCGGGGGGAGCAGTACTTC.

The CDR3, as DNA: TGTGCCACCAGTCCTCCTGACAGGTTTGAATCATGCAATTCACCCCTCCACTTT. This sequence encodes CATSPPDRFESCNSPLHF. V and J are TRBV24-1 and TRBJ1-6, with D perhaps TRBD1 (6 bases). V lost 6 bases and J 7 bases, leaving 24 bases between the germline ends. The CDR3 runs to 18 residues. CDR1 and CDR2 (germline): KGHDR, SFDVKD.

This clonotype was seen a handful of times. The V gene is TRBV15, the J gene TRBJ2-5; 7 bases line up with TRBD1. Losses at the gene ends were 0 bases for V and 1 base for J; bases not matched to a gene: 2. CDR3 length equals 15 residues. Germline V gene data show CDR1 as LNHNV and CDR2 as YYDKDF (reference sequence). DNA for the CDR3: TGTGCCACCAGCAGAGATGGGACAGTCCAAGAGACCCAGTACTTC. It yields the protein CATSRDGTVQETQYF.

This chain joins TRBV30 and TRBJ2-1; D may correspond to TRBD1 or TRBD2 (5 bases each). Trimming shortened V by 0 bases and J by 8 bases, and 8 bases separated the two germline ends. This CDR3 comprises 12 residues. Germline-derived CDR1 and CDR2 are GTSNPN and SVGIG (reference sequence). CDR3 nucleotides: TGTGCCTGGAGTGTTACGGGACATGAGCAGTTCTTC. Translation: CAWSVTGHEQFF.

This clonotype was recorded a few times. This rearrangement joins TRBV29-1 to TRBJ2-7, with TRBD1 matching over 9 bases. Trimming cost V 6 bases and J 6 bases; bases outside gene matches: 12. CDR1 SQVTM and CDR2 ANQGSEA come from the germline V gene. CDR3 length: 14 residues. The DNA of the CDR3 is TGCAGCGTATTAGGAGGGACAGGGATGTTCGAGCAGTACTTC. Amino acid sequence: CSVLGGTGMFEQYF.

Of note for this clonotype: Germline and junction disagree at one end, which may indicate a read error. The chain employs TRBV29-1 and TRBJ2-5; 8 bases agree with TRBD2. Germline lookup yields CDR1 SQVTM and CDR2 ANQGSEA. The CDR3 loop spans 16 amino acids. Here the CDR3 reads CSAEPTIGRAVQTQYF. In DNA, the CDR3 is TGCAGCGCTGAACCAACCATCGGGAGGGCCGTTCAGACCCAGTACTTC.

The chain is built from TRBV7-3 and TRBJ2-1; 7 nucleotides line up with TRBD2. After removal of 5 bases from V and 4 bases from J, the junction contained 8 bases not matched to a gene. The CDR3 extends over 15 amino acids. Germline V gene data show CDR1 as SGHTA and CDR2 as FQGTGA. The CDR3 loop is CASSPVAGLYNEQFF. In DNA form, the CDR3 reads TGTGCCAGCAGCCCCGTAGCGGGCCTTTACAATGAGCAGTTCTTC.

In its sample, this clonotype was seen a few times. The chain uses TRBV24-1 and TRBJ2-7; 8 nucleotides agree with TRBD2. Germline loops: CDR1 KGHDR, CDR2 SFDVKD. V dropped 5 bases and J dropped 2; count of bases not matched to a gene: 4. This CDR3 contains 14 residues. The CDR3 loop is CATSARTSPYEQYF. The CDR3 region has the DNA TGTGCCACCAGTGCCCGGACTAGCCCCTACGAGCAGTACTTC.

This clonotype was picked up a small number of times. V is TRBV10-3 and J is TRBJ2-7; no clear D. The CDR3 length is 13 residues. V lost 11 bases to trimming and J lost 0 bases, with 14 bases between them. Germline CDR1 ENHRY, CDR2 SYGVKD. This CDR3 is CAVPGRNSYEQYF. The DNA of the CDR3 is TGTGCCGTACCGGGCCGAAACTCCTACGAGCAGTACTTC.

The genes are TRBV12-3 or TRBV12-4 and TRBJ1-2; 10 positions agree with TRBD1. The CDR3 loop spans 14 amino acids. Trimming took 3 bases from V and 3 from J; bases not matched to a gene: 1. CDR3 loop: CASSFGTGDYGYTF. CDR3 nucleotides: TGTGCCAGCAGTTTCGGGACAGGGGACTATGGCTACACCTTC.

This clonotype came up a few times. The CDR3 DNA is TGTGCCACCAGCGCCGGGACAGGCGAGGGGTACGAGCAGTACTTC. As protein: CATSAGTGEGYEQYF. The chain has TRBV15 and TRBJ2-7, with TRBD1 matching 8 bases. Trimming took 5 bases from V and 4 from J; bases not matched to a gene: 10. Per germline, CDR1 LNHNV and CDR2 YYDKDF (reference sequence). This CDR3 has 15 amino acids.

The table lists this clonotype with a few counts. V usage is TRBV12-3 or TRBV12-4 and J usage is TRBJ2-7; weak D call: TRBD1 (5 bases). The CDR3 sequence is 16 residues long. The germline V and J ends were trimmed by 3 bases and 5 bases, with 20 bases remaining between them. This CDR3 is CASSFQGSVFWNEQYF. The CDR3 coding sequence is TGTGCCAGCAGTTTTCAGGGATCGGTCTTTTGGAACGAGCAGTACTTC.